The source of this T cell receptor (beta chain) is a study of shared clonotypes between healthy human individuals. CD45RO-negative CD8 cells positively selected for CCR7 made up the naive population, which excluded terminally differentiated effector memory CD45RA+ cells. The deep-level immunoSEQ assay was used. The repertoire was sequenced with immunoSEQ multiplex PCR; TCRdb's copy has only in-frame clones and lacks some. This sample has about 2,200,000 clones, with about 92% found just once. Germline V gene sequence: CDR1 MNHEY, CDR2 SVGAGI. Trimming removed 5 bases from V and 3 bases from J, with 11 bases in between. This CDR3 region has 15 residues.

The J gene is TRBJ2-6, the V gene TRBV6-5, with D unresolved. Sequencing input: naive CD8+ T cells from PBMCs. This receptor was taken from a man younger than 35 in good health. Some clones in this sample may be carry-over from other donors' samples. For the CDR3, the DNA is TGTGCCAGCAGTCCCCGGTCTGATGGGGCCAACGTCCTGACTTTC. As protein: CASSPRSDGANVLTF.